Sequencing of this TCR beta chain was carried out in a study of tumor-infiltrating lymphocytes in localized non-small cell lung cancer. Study background: Some samples were collected after neoadjuvant chemotherapy; smokers, never-smokers and several histologies were included.

The J segment lost 2 bases and the V segment lost 1 base, leaving 4 bases of the junction unmatched. The V gene's germline CDR1 is SEHNR and CDR2 FQNEAQ (reference sequence). This CDR3 contains 15 residues. Only in-frame clones appear in the TCRdb table, and some are missing; sequencing was by immunoSEQ multiplex PCR. Counted here are over 5,500 clones, around 80% occurring once; the ten biggest clones make up roughly 5.6%. Regarding the study as a whole: No link was found between tumor T-cell fraction and recurrence-free survival. Different pieces of the same tissue went to different assays, confounding technical variation with intratumor heterogeneity. Tumors had more T cell infiltration than uninvolved lung, per TCRbeta sequencing and CD3 counts.

As for this clone: Its antigen is unknown.

Material: lung tumor tissue. The chain has TRBV7-9 and TRBJ2-5; 7 positions agree with TRBD2. The clonotype was recovered from a human donor with non-small cell lung cancer. The CDR3 loop reads CASSLGDYGQETQYF. CDR3 bases: TGTGCCAGCAGCTTAGGGGACTATGGGCAAGAGACCCAGTACTTC.